These T cell receptor beta chains were read from a single sample in a study of blood T cell repertoires in COVID-19. Sequencing was performed with immunoSEQ multiplex PCR; in TCRdb, only in-frame clones are kept and a portion is missing. Here the sample spans roughly 280,000 clones, approximately 90% being singletons. The sequenced material came from PBMCs or T cells enriched from blood (not recorded which). These receptor sequences come from a man aged 35 to 55 who had been exposed to COVID-19. The CDR3 runs from the conserved cysteine through the conserved F or W. Each record gives: J gene, V gene, D gene, clone size, CDR3 DNA, CDR3 protein. The D gene is left open where the match is weak. Only some rows state a clone size, as once, few, many or a class for expanded clones.

j_gene: TRBJ2-3
v_gene: TRBV10-2
d_gene: .
abundance: once
CDR3nt: TGCGCCACTGCGGCGGGCACAGATACGCAGTATTTT
CDR3aa: CATAAGTDTQYF

j_gene: TRBJ2-5
v_gene: TRBV24-1
d_gene: .
abundance: .
CDR3nt: TGTGCCACCAGTGTAGGCGGAACCCAAGAGACCCAGTACTTC
CDR3aa: CATSVGGTQETQYF

j_gene: TRBJ2-7
v_gene: TRBV13
d_gene: TRBD2
abundance: .
CDR3nt: TGTGCCAGCAGCTTAGGACTAGCGGGAAGAACCTACGAGCAGTACTTC
CDR3aa: CASSLGLAGRTYEQYF

j_gene: TRBJ2-1
v_gene: TRBV7-3
d_gene: .
abundance: .
CDR3nt: TGTGCCAGCAGCTTAATAACTAGTACACAGGAGCAGTTCTTC
CDR3aa: CASSLITSTQEQFF

j_gene: TRBJ2-7
v_gene: TRBV18
d_gene: .
abundance: .
CDR3nt: TGTGCCAGCTCACCACGGGGGGGACAATCCTACGAGCAGTACTTC
CDR3aa: CASSPRGGQSYEQYF

j_gene: TRBJ2-1
v_gene: TRBV6-2/TRBV6-3
d_gene: .
abundance: .
CDR3nt: TGTGCCAGCACCCCAGGGGGGGACCCCTACAATGAGCAGTTCTTC
CDR3aa: CASTPGGDPYNEQFF

j_gene: TRBJ2-2
v_gene: TRBV4-1
d_gene: .
abundance: .
CDR3nt: TGCGCCAGCAGCCAAGATACGAGGGATTGGAACACCGGGGAGCTGTTTTTT
CDR3aa: CASSQDTRDWNTGELFF

j_gene: TRBJ2-3
v_gene: TRBV9
d_gene: TRBD1
abundance: .
CDR3nt: TGTGCCAGCAGCGTAGATTGGGACAGGGGTCATGGTACGCAGTATTTT
CDR3aa: CASSVDWDRGHGTQYF

j_gene: TRBJ2-2
v_gene: TRBV4-1
d_gene: TRBD1
abundance: .
CDR3nt: TGCGCCAGCAGCCAAGCCGGGACAGCGAACACCGGGGAGCTGTTTTTT
CDR3aa: CASSQAGTANTGELFF

j_gene: TRBJ2-6
v_gene: TRBV7-9
d_gene: .
abundance: .
CDR3nt: TGTGCCAGCAGCTTAGGGTCCTCGGGCGTCCTGACTTTC
CDR3aa: CASSLGSSGVLTF

j_gene: TRBJ2-5
v_gene: TRBV5-4
d_gene: TRBD1
abundance: .
CDR3nt: TGTGCCAGCAGCAAGCGGACAGGGAGAGGGCAAGAGACCCAGTACTTC
CDR3aa: CASSKRTGRGQETQYF

j_gene: TRBJ2-5
v_gene: TRBV27
d_gene: TRBD2
abundance: few
CDR3nt: TGTGCCAGCAGCGGATCTAGCGGAGAGACCCAGTACTTC
CDR3aa: CASSGSSGETQYF

j_gene: TRBJ1-1
v_gene: TRBV30
d_gene: .
abundance: .
CDR3nt: TGTGCCTGGTCGGAGGGGATGAACACTGAAGCTTTCTTT
CDR3aa: CAWSEGMNTEAFF

j_gene: TRBJ2-3
v_gene: TRBV6-6
d_gene: TRBD2
abundance: .
CDR3nt: TGTGCCAGCAGGCCCCGTTTAGCGGGTTCCACAGATACGCAGTATTTT
CDR3aa: CASRPRLAGSTDTQYF

j_gene: TRBJ2-1
v_gene: TRBV28
d_gene: .
abundance: .
CDR3nt: TGTGCCAGCAGTTTAGGTAGCGTTAATGAGCAGTTCTTC
CDR3aa: CASSLGSVNEQFF

j_gene: TRBJ2-6
v_gene: TRBV5-1
d_gene: .
abundance: .
CDR3nt: TGCGCCAGCACCCCTGGTTCAGGGGGGATCTCTGGGGCCAACGTCCTGACTTTC
CDR3aa: CASTPGSGGISGANVLTF

j_gene: TRBJ2-2
v_gene: TRBV27
d_gene: TRBD2
abundance: .
CDR3nt: TGTGCCAGCAGTTTGACTAGCGGGGTAATCACCGGGGAGCTGTTTTTT
CDR3aa: CASSLTSGVITGELFF

j_gene: TRBJ2-7
v_gene: TRBV25-1
d_gene: .
abundance: .
CDR3nt: TGTGCCAGCAGTGAGGAGGGAGGGGGTCCCTACGAGCAGTACTTC
CDR3aa: CASSEEGGGPYEQYF

j_gene: TRBJ1-1
v_gene: TRBV27
d_gene: TRBD1
abundance: .
CDR3nt: TGTGCCAGCAGTCGACAGGGGGCGGACACTGAAGCTTTCTTT
CDR3aa: CASSRQGADTEAFF

j_gene: TRBJ2-1
v_gene: TRBV11-3
d_gene: TRBD2
abundance: .
CDR3nt: TGTGCCAGCAGCCGAGACGGGACTAGCGGCGGCAATGAGCAGTTCTTC
CDR3aa: CASSRDGTSGGNEQFF

j_gene: TRBJ2-1
v_gene: TRBV2
d_gene: .
abundance: .
CDR3nt: TGTGCCAGCAGTGAACAGGGTTTTGAGCAGTTCTTC
CDR3aa: CASSEQGFEQFF

j_gene: TRBJ2-1
v_gene: TRBV7-8
d_gene: TRBD2
abundance: .
CDR3nt: TGTGCCAGCAGCGTTACTTTGGGAGGGGAGGAGCAGTTCTTC
CDR3aa: CASSVTLGGEEQFF

j_gene: TRBJ2-1
v_gene: TRBV30
d_gene: .
abundance: .
CDR3nt: TGTGCCTGGATGCGACAGGCAAACAATGAGCAGTTCTTC
CDR3aa: CAWMRQANNEQFF

j_gene: TRBJ2-1
v_gene: TRBV3-1/TRBV3-2
d_gene: .
abundance: .
CDR3nt: TGTGCCAGCAGCCAAGATCTAGTAGGTCGGCAGCAGTTCTTC
CDR3aa: CASSQDLVGRQQFF

j_gene: TRBJ1-1
v_gene: TRBV5-1
d_gene: .
abundance: .
CDR3nt: TGCGCCAGCAGCTTAGCGAGGAGGAACACTGAAGCTTTCTTT
CDR3aa: CASSLARRNTEAFF

j_gene: TRBJ2-1
v_gene: TRBV10-2
d_gene: TRBD2
abundance: .
CDR3nt: TGCGCCAGCAGTGAAAACCCGGGGACTAGAGGCAATGAGCAGTTCTTC
CDR3aa: CASSENPGTRGNEQFF

j_gene: TRBJ1-2
v_gene: TRBV20-1
d_gene: .
abundance: few
CDR3nt: TGCAGTGCTAGAGGGACTGCTCTCGGCACCTTC
CDR3aa: CSARGTALGTF

j_gene: TRBJ2-2
v_gene: TRBV9
d_gene: .
abundance: .
CDR3nt: TGTGCCAGCAATAGTAGGAGCACCGGGGAGCTGTTTTTT
CDR3aa: CASNSRSTGELFF

j_gene: TRBJ1-4
v_gene: TRBV7-9
d_gene: TRBD1
abundance: .
CDR3nt: TGTGCCAGCAGCTACGGACAGGGCTTTAATGAAAAACTGTTTTTT
CDR3aa: CASSYGQGFNEKLFF

j_gene: TRBJ2-7
v_gene: TRBV6-1
d_gene: TRBD2
abundance: few
CDR3nt: TGTGCCAGCAGTGACCGACTAGCGGCCTACGAGCAGTACTTC
CDR3aa: CASSDRLAAYEQYF

j_gene: TRBJ2-1
v_gene: TRBV29-1
d_gene: TRBD2
abundance: .
CDR3nt: TGCAGCGCTTTGGACCCCGGGACTAGCGGGAGCGGGAGGTACAATGAGCAGTTCTTC
CDR3aa: CSALDPGTSGSGRYNEQFF

j_gene: TRBJ1-1
v_gene: TRBV5-1
d_gene: TRBD1
abundance: .
CDR3nt: TGCGCCAGCAGCTGGGGGACAGGTGGTACTGAAGCTTTCTTT
CDR3aa: CASSWGTGGTEAFF

j_gene: TRBJ1-4
v_gene: TRBV4-1
d_gene: TRBD1
abundance: .
CDR3nt: TGCGCCAGCAGCCAACCAATAGGACAGGCGAACCGTGCAACTAATGAAAAACTGTTTTTT
CDR3aa: CASSQPIGQANRATNEKLFF

j_gene: TRBJ1-1
v_gene: TRBV14
d_gene: .
abundance: .
CDR3nt: TGTGCCAGCAGCCCCCTTCTAAACACTGAAGCTTTCTTT
CDR3aa: CASSPLLNTEAFF

j_gene: TRBJ1-2
v_gene: TRBV28
d_gene: TRBD1
abundance: once
CDR3nt: TGTGCCAGCAGGGGACAGGTCTATGGCTACACCTTC
CDR3aa: CASRGQVYGYTF

j_gene: TRBJ1-2
v_gene: TRBV19
d_gene: .
abundance: .
CDR3nt: TGTGCCAGTAGTATCAGGAAATCGGGCTACACCTTC
CDR3aa: CASSIRKSGYTF

j_gene: TRBJ1-1
v_gene: TRBV4-3
d_gene: .
abundance: .
CDR3nt: TGCGCCAGCAGCCAAGATTCGAATCCAGGGTACACTGAAGCTTTCTTT
CDR3aa: CASSQDSNPGYTEAFF

j_gene: TRBJ2-5
v_gene: TRBV3-1/TRBV3-2
d_gene: .
abundance: .
CDR3nt: TGTGCCAGCAGCCCCAGGGATTTAGGGACCCAGTACTTC
CDR3aa: CASSPRDLGTQYF

j_gene: TRBJ2-2
v_gene: TRBV3-1/TRBV3-2
d_gene: TRBD2
abundance: .
CDR3nt: TGTGCCAGCAGCCAGCTAGCGGGAGGGCCCCGGGAGCTGTTTTTT
CDR3aa: CASSQLAGGPRELFF

j_gene: TRBJ1-5
v_gene: TRBV7-2
d_gene: .
abundance: .
CDR3nt: TGTGCCAGCAGCCCCCCCAGGATCGGGGTCTTCAATCAGCCCCAGCATTTT
CDR3aa: CASSPPRIGVFNQPQHF

j_gene: TRBJ1-2
v_gene: TRBV11-2
d_gene: .
abundance: .
CDR3nt: TGTGCCAGCACCCAGGCGACTAACTATGGCTACACCTTC
CDR3aa: CASTQATNYGYTF

j_gene: TRBJ1-4
v_gene: TRBV4-1
d_gene: .
abundance: .
CDR3nt: TGCGCCAGCAGCCAAGGGGGCACAGGGATATATGAAAAACTGTTTTTT
CDR3aa: CASSQGGTGIYEKLFF

j_gene: TRBJ2-1
v_gene: TRBV5-4
d_gene: .
abundance: .
CDR3nt: TGTGCCAGCAGCTTGATGGGACTTCGGAATGAGCAGTTCTTC
CDR3aa: CASSLMGLRNEQFF

j_gene: TRBJ2-5
v_gene: TRBV7-3
d_gene: TRBD1
abundance: .
CDR3nt: TGTGCCAGCAGCTCAACCGGGACAGAAAGGGAGACCCAGTACTTC
CDR3aa: CASSSTGTERETQYF

j_gene: TRBJ2-7
v_gene: TRBV29-1
d_gene: .
abundance: once
CDR3nt: TGCAGCGTTGATTCTACCGGCGAGCAGTACTTC
CDR3aa: CSVDSTGEQYF

j_gene: TRBJ1-1
v_gene: TRBV7-2
d_gene: .
abundance: .
CDR3nt: TGTGCCAGCAGCTTCAAACAGGGTGTCGGCACTGAAGCTTTCTTT
CDR3aa: CASSFKQGVGTEAFF

j_gene: TRBJ2-1
v_gene: TRBV11-1
d_gene: TRBD1
abundance: .
CDR3nt: TGTGCCAGCAGCTGGGGACAGGGGGGACAGTTCTTC
CDR3aa: CASSWGQGGQFF

j_gene: TRBJ1-4
v_gene: TRBV6-1
d_gene: .
abundance: .
CDR3nt: TGTGCCAGCAGTTCCAACAGGGCAACTAATGAAAAACTGTTTTTT
CDR3aa: CASSSNRATNEKLFF